Listed here are 32 T cell receptor beta chains from one sample, sequenced in a study of cytomegalovirus exposure and HLA in healthy donors. The PCR was carried out with 60 Vbeta primers and 13 Jbeta primers. Here immunoSEQ multiplex PCR was the method, and the copy in TCRdb shows in-frame clones only, minus some. The sample carries roughly 180,000 clones, 76% recorded once. Sequenced: PBMCs. Receptors were obtained from a woman in her twenties or thirties in good health and CMV-seropositive.

In its sample, this clone was seen a few times. This sequence joins TRBV7-2 and TRBJ2-3; TRBD2 matches at 8 bases. The CDR3 is 16 residues long. V lost 2 bases to trimming and J lost 2 bases; unmatched junction nucleotides: 6. Germline V gene data show CDR1 as SGHTA and CDR2 as FQGNSA. Here the CDR3 reads CASSLNSGVFTDTQYF. CDR3 nucleotides: TGTGCCAGCAGCTTAAATAGCGGGGTGTTCACAGATACGCAGTATTTT.

The chain has TRBV7-2 and TRBJ2-3, with D possibly TRBD2 on 7 matching bases. The V end was cut by 2 bases, the J end by 0 bases, with 12 bases between. CDR1 is SGHTA and CDR2 is FQGNSA in the germline V gene. The CDR3 consists of 16 residues. The CDR3 DNA reads as TGTGCCAGCAGCTTAAGGGGGGGGCGGAGCACAGATACGCAGTATTTT. Amino acid sequence: CASSLRGGRSTDTQYF.

J is TRBJ1-5 and V is TRBV7-2, with D unresolved. Trimming removed 4 bases at V and 1 base at J, with 17 bases between. Germline V CDR1 and CDR2: SGHTA, FQGNSA. The CDR3 consists of 17 residues. This CDR3 is CASSSWTGGWSNQPQHF. In DNA form, the CDR3 reads TGTGCCAGCAGCTCTTGGACTGGAGGGTGGAGCAATCAGCCCCAGCATTTT.

The sample holds a few counts of this clone. The gene calls are TRBV5-1 and TRBJ2-2; TRBD1 might be the D (6 bases). The ends were cut back, 4 bases at V and 2 bases at J, with 9 bases in the middle. This CDR3 is 14 amino acids long. Germline assignment: CDR1 SGHRS and CDR2 YFSETQ. Here the CDR3 reads CASSTGLNTGELFF. The CDR3 DNA sequence: TGCGCCAGCAGCACAGGGCTTAACACCGGGGAGCTGTTTTTT.

This clone has a handful of counts. The J gene is TRBJ1-3, the V gene TRBV5-1; perhaps TRBD1 as D (5 bases). V lost 2 bases and J lost 0, with 12 bases in between. CDR3 length: 16 amino acids. Germline assignment: CDR1 SGHRS and CDR2 YFSETQ. The chain's CDR3 is CASSFGGLDSGNTIYF. For the CDR3, the DNA is TGCGCCAGCAGCTTCGGGGGACTGGACTCTGGAAACACCATATATTTT.

The J gene is TRBJ1-6, the V gene TRBV28, with D perhaps TRBD1 (5 bases). Germline V gene data show CDR1 as MDHEN and CDR2 as SYDVKM. V was trimmed by 10 bases and J by 5 bases, leaving 15 bases between them. There are 14 residues in the CDR3. The CDR3: CAISPGGNNSPLHF. CDR3 DNA: TGTGCCATTAGCCCCGGGGGGAATAATTCACCCCTCCACTTT.

The chain employs TRBV4-1 and TRBJ2-7; D possibly corresponds to TRBD2 (5 bases). Germline CDR1 is MGHRA and CDR2 is YSYEKL. Deletions cut 2 bases from V and 7 bases from J, with 21 bases between. The CDR3 consists of 16 residues. CDR3 nucleotides: TGCGCCAGCAGCCAACCAGGATCTAGGCCCTCGGGGGAGCAGTACTTC. Encoded protein: CASSQPGSRPSGEQYF.

This chain links TRBV27 with TRBJ1-5; possible D gene TRBD1, 6 bases. The germline V and J ends were trimmed by 3 bases and 7 bases, with 10 bases remaining between them. The CDR3 spans 13 residues. Looked up from germline, CDR1 is MNHEY and CDR2 is SMNVEV (reference sequence). CDR3 nucleotides: TGTGCCAGCAGTTTGGACAGTTGGCAGCCCCAGCATTTT. As protein: CASSLDSWQPQHF.

V usage is TRBV27 and J usage is TRBJ2-1; 14 bases align to TRBD2. Germline-derived CDR1 and CDR2 are MNHEY and SMNVEV (reference sequence). CDR3 length: 18 residues. V lost 6 bases and J lost 6; bases outside the gene matches: 13. Written as DNA, the CDR3 is TGTGCCAGCAGCCGGACTAGCGGGGGGCCAGGCCCCTCCAATGAGCAGTTCTTC. It specifies CASSRTSGGPGPSNEQFF.

This rearrangement joins TRBV11-1 to TRBJ2-1; D is unresolved. Germline CDR1 SGHAT, CDR2 FQDESV (reference sequence). The V end was cut by 1 base, the J end by 5 bases, with 15 bases between. The length of the CDR3 is 16 residues. The CDR3, as DNA: TGTGCCAGCAGCTTAGGATTCGGGTCCAAACACAATGAGCAGTTCTTC. This codes for CASSLGFGSKHNEQFF.

This clone showed up just a few times. The chain employs TRBV7-2 and TRBJ2-1, with 9 bases fitting TRBD2. The CDR3 has 16 amino acids. Per the germline V gene, CDR1 is SGHTA and CDR2 is FQGNSA. The V and J ends lost 5 bases and 7 bases, in that order; junction bases with no gene match: 12. The CDR3 DNA reads TGTGCCAGCAGCAGAGCGGGGGGCTCCTCTGAGAATGAGCAGTTCTTC. Translated, it gives CASSRAGGSSENEQFF.

The chain recombines TRBV7-8 with TRBJ2-1; the D gene is possibly TRBD2 (6 bases). The CDR3 is 12 residues long. Trimming left V 3 bases short and J 12 bases short, with 12 bases between. Germline V gives CDR1 SGHVS, CDR2 FQNEAQ. The CDR3 spells CASSFTSYWQFF. In DNA, the CDR3 is TGTGCCAGCAGCTTTACTAGCTACTGGCAGTTCTTC.

The genes are TRBV4-2 and TRBJ1-2; D possibly corresponds to TRBD1 (5 bases). V shed 0 bases and J shed 3 bases, with 5 bases lying between them. This CDR3 has 13 amino acids. CDR1 and CDR2 from the germline V gene are LGHNA and YNFKEQ. CDR3 in amino acids: CASSQEQDYGYTF. The CDR3 region has the DNA TGTGCCAGCAGCCAAGAACAGGACTATGGCTACACCTTC.

The V and J genes are TRBV12-5 and TRBJ2-1; the match to TRBD2 covers 8 bases. The germline CDR1 and CDR2 sequences are LGHNT and FRNRAP. Losses at the gene ends were 9 bases for V and 0 bases for J; bases not matched to a gene: 10. This CDR3 has 16 amino acids. The chain's CDR3 is CASAEFGTSSYNEQFF. CDR3 bases: TGTGCTAGCGCAGAATTTGGGACTAGCTCCTACAATGAGCAGTTCTTC.

The chain joins TRBV11-3 to TRBJ2-5; the match to TRBD1 covers 8 bases. Germline CDR1 and CDR2: SGHNT and YENEEA. The CDR3 has 15 amino acids. V was clipped by 1 base and J by 2 bases; unmatched bases: 3. CDR3 DNA sequence: TGTGCCAGCAGCTTAGGGACAGGGCTACAAGAGACCCAGTACTTC. Translated: CASSLGTGLQETQYF.

The rearrangement joins TRBV7-9 to TRBJ2-7, with D hard to call. The ends were cut back, 5 bases at V and 0 bases at J, with 11 bases in the middle. The CDR3 is made up of 14 amino acids. From germline, CDR1 is SEHNR and CDR2 FQNEAQ (reference sequence). In DNA form, the CDR3 reads TGTGCCAGCAGCCCCTATGAGCCCTCCTACGAGCAGTACTTC. Its protein is CASSPYEPSYEQYF.

DNA of the CDR3: TGCAGCGCCGAGGGAACTAGCGGGCAAGAGACCCAGTACTTC. This gives the protein CSAEGTSGQETQYF. This chain connects TRBV29-1 to TRBJ2-5; TRBD2 matches at 9 bases. Germline trimming cut 7 bases from V and 2 bases from J; bases unmatched to any gene: 8. This CDR3 comprises 14 residues. The germline V gene encodes CDR1 SQVTM and CDR2 ANQGSEA. Combining the CDR3 with reference TRBV29-1 and TRBJ2-5 gives the whole variable domain SAVISQKPSRDICQRGTSLTIQCQVDSQVTMMFWYRQQPGQSLTLIATANQGSEATYESGFVIDKFPISRPNLTFSTLTVSNMSPEDSSIYLCSAEGTSGQETQYFGPGTRLLVL.

About this clone itself: Other DNA sequences in the same sample also yield this CDR3. The chain combines TRBV28 with TRBJ2-7, with D perhaps TRBD2 (6 bases). There are 12 residues in the CDR3. The V and J ends lost 10 bases and 5 bases respectively, with 15 bases between them. Germline values: CDR1 MDHEN, CDR2 SYDVKM. CDR3 nucleotides: TGTGCCACTCTACTAGCCGGGGACGAGCAGTACTTC. This gives the protein CATLLAGDEQYF.

Comments on this clone: The same CDR3 can be traced to other DNA sequences in this sample. V gene TRBV10-3 combines with J gene TRBJ1-5; D unresolved. CDR1 is ENHRY, CDR2 SYGVKD, per germline. The CDR3 spans 14 residues. Deletions cut 0 bases from V and 2 bases from J, with 5 bases between. CDR3 amino acids: CAISESGGNQPQHF. The CDR3 coding sequence is TGTGCCATCAGTGAGTCGGGAGGCAATCAGCCCCAGCATTTT.

V is TRBV9 and J is TRBJ2-5, with 7 bases that match TRBD1. V lost 9 bases to trimming and J lost 1 base; unmatched junction nucleotides: 15. The germline CDR1 and CDR2 sequences are SGDLS and YYNGEE. The CDR3 consists of 16 residues. The CDR3 DNA sequence: TGTGCCACCCAAGGGGACAGACAGGCCACCCAAGAGACCCAGTACTTC. It is translated as CATQGDRQATQETQYF.

The chain links TRBV4-1 to TRBJ1-5, with TRBD1 as a possible D gene (6 bases). The CDR3 runs 17 residues. Per germline, CDR1 MGHRA and CDR2 YSYEKL. Trimming removed 0 bases at V and 0 bases at J, with 12 bases between. The CDR3 DNA sequence: TGCGCCAGCAGCCAAGAAGGAGGACAGCTTAGCAATCAGCCCCAGCATTTT. Its translation is CASSQEGGQLSNQPQHF.

This clone was detected only once. This chain links TRBV6-5 with TRBJ1-2, with unresolved D. The CDR3 consists of 15 residues. V was pared by 0 bases and J by 5 bases, with 13 bases between. Germline V gene data show CDR1 as MNHEY and CDR2 as SVGAGI. Here the CDR3 reads CASSYSNRGGYGYTF. The CDR3, as DNA: TGTGCCAGCAGTTACTCAAACCGGGGAGGGTATGGCTACACCTTC.

This clone was detected only once. This chain links TRBV5-4 with TRBJ1-2; TRBD1 is a possible D gene (6 bases). There are 14 residues in the CDR3. Germline CDR1 and CDR2: SGHNT and YYREEE (reference sequence). V dropped 5 bases and J dropped 6 bases, with 17 bases sitting between them. CDR3 amino acids: CASRGRGGLDGYTF. The DNA of the CDR3 is TGTGCCAGCAGAGGGCGCGGGGGGCTAGATGGCTACACCTTC.

The gene calls are TRBV7-2 and TRBJ1-3; 10 bases agree with TRBD1. CDR3 length: 16 amino acids. CDR1 is SGHTA and CDR2 is FQGNSA in the germline V gene. J lost 4 bases, V lost 0 bases, and 3 bases had no gene match. The CDR3, as DNA: TGTGCCAGCAGCTTAGCGGGGACAGGGGTCGGAAACACCATATATTTT. It yields the protein CASSLAGTGVGNTIYF.

V and J are TRBV11-3 and TRBJ2-7; TRBD1 matches 8 bases. Losses at the gene ends were 4 bases for V and 3 bases for J; bases not matched to a gene: 8. Germline loops: CDR1 SGHNT, CDR2 YENEEA. CDR3 length: 15 residues. The CDR3 DNA follows: TGTGCCAGCAGCTCAATGACAGGGGTCGACTACGAGCAGTACTTC. The encoded protein is CASSSMTGVDYEQYF.

CDR3 in amino acids: CASGIPGQSTDTQYF. CDR3 in DNA: TGTGCCAGTGGCATACCGGGACAGAGCACAGATACGCAGTATTTT. The chain recombines TRBV19 with TRBJ2-3; 7 bases are a match to TRBD1. The CDR3 spans 15 residues. CDR1 and CDR2 from the germline V gene are LNHDA and SQIVND (reference sequence). J lost 0 bases, V lost 8 bases, and 8 bases had no gene match.

The genes are TRBV18 and TRBJ2-5; D unclear. The CDR3 length is 13 residues. The ends were cut back, 1 base at V and 3 bases at J, with 6 bases in the middle. Germline V CDR1 and CDR2: KGHSH, LQKENI. CDR3 protein: CASSPLRKETQYF. DNA for the CDR3: TGTGCCAGCTCACCACTCAGGAAAGAGACCCAGTACTTC.

The gene calls are TRBV5-4 and TRBJ1-2; 8 bases align to TRBD1. V lost 7 bases, J lost 7 bases, and 12 bases stayed unmatched. The germline V gene has CDR1 SGHNT and CDR2 YYREEE (reference sequence). The CDR3 loop spans 14 amino acids. Written as DNA, the CDR3 is TGTGCCAGCGGCCTTGGGCAGGGGGCCTCTGGCTACACCTTC. Its translation is CASGLGQGASGYTF.

This chain joins TRBV7-2 and TRBJ2-3, with TRBD2 matching over 9 bases. The CDR3 totals 15 residues. Germline trimming cut 2 bases from V and 7 bases from J; bases unmatched to any gene: 7. Germline V gene sequence: CDR1 SGHTA, CDR2 FQGNSA. CDR3 nucleotide sequence: TGTGCCAGCAGCTTAATAGCGGGGGCCGACAATACGCAGTATTTT. Translating it yields CASSLIAGADNTQYF.

V gene TRBV7-2 combines with J gene TRBJ2-2; TRBD2 aligns across 7 bases. The CDR3 contains 15 residues. J gave up 0 bases and V 5 bases, and 3 bases lay outside the gene matches. Germline-derived CDR1 and CDR2 are SGHTA and FQGNSA. This CDR3 is CASSPGLANTGELFF. CDR3 sequence (DNA): TGTGCCAGCAGCCCTGGACTAGCGAACACCGGGGAGCTGTTTTTT.

This clone has just a few counts. The V and J genes are TRBV11-2 and TRBJ2-1; 9 bases map to TRBD1. Trimming cost V 5 bases and J 7 bases; bases outside gene matches: 9. The CDR3 loop spans 15 amino acids. The germline V gene encodes CDR1 SGHAT and CDR2 FQNNGV. The CDR3 here is CASSPRRDRANEQFF. The CDR3 coding sequence is TGTGCCAGCAGCCCCAGGCGGGACAGGGCAAATGAGCAGTTCTTC.

Details on this clone: This specimen includes other DNA sequences encoding the same CDR3. J is TRBJ2-3 and V is TRBV7-8; no reliable D call. V was clipped by 2 bases and J by 1 base, with 7 bases between them. Germline CDR1 and CDR2: SGHVS and FQNEAQ. The CDR3 has 14 residues. In nucleotides, the CDR3 is TGTGCCAGCAGCTTAAGACGGGGCACAGATACGCAGTATTTT. Amino acid sequence: CASSLRRGTDTQYF.